Listed below are T cell receptor beta chains from one sample, sequenced in a study of CD8 T cells in Susac syndrome. TCRdb re-derived calls from the immunoSEQ multiplex PCR reads in MiXCR, one entry per CDR3 protein. The sample holds approximately 25,000 distinct CDR3 sequences, around 93% seen once. The sample taken for sequencing was CD8+ T cells from PBMCs. The receptors originated from a human donor with Susac syndrome. Both conserved end residues are part of each CDR3. D genes are given only for firm matches. The listing skips clone size in some rows; elsewhere it reads once, few, many or a size class.

TRBV28	TRBD1	TRBJ2-6	-	TGTGCCAGCAGTTTACTGAGGACAGGGACCTCTGGGGCCAACGTCCTGACTTTC	CASSLLRTGTSGANVLTF
TRBV28	-	TRBJ1-5	-	TGTGCCAGCAGTTTAGTGAACACCCTAGGCGATCAGCCCCAGCATTTT	CASSLVNTLGDQPQHF
TRBV6-4	-	TRBJ2-3	-	TGTGCCAGCAGTGACTCGGGAGAAGGGGACACGCAGTATTTT	CASSDSGEGDTQYF
TRBV28	TRBD2	TRBJ2-1	-	TGTGCCAGCACCTGGGGGGGATCCCCCTACAATGAGCAGTTCTTC	CASTWGGSPYNEQFF
TRBV25-1	-	TRBJ2-7	-	TGTGCCAGCAGTCCGCAGGGGTTCCACGAGCAGTACTTC	CASSPQGFHEQYF
TRBV28	-	TRBJ2-7	-	TGTGCCAGCAGTACGACAGGGGAGGGACTCTCCTACGAGCAGTACTTC	CASSTTGEGLSYEQYF
TRBV14	-	TRBJ2-4	-	TGTGCCAGCAGCCAAGATTCAGGCAAAAGGGGGAACATTCAGTACTTC	CASSQDSGKRGNIQYF
TRBV29-1	-	TRBJ1-2	few	TGCAGCGGCTCAGGGAACTATGGCTACACCTTC	CSGSGNYGYTF
TRBV30	-	TRBJ2-3	-	TGTGCCTGGAGTGTGGCAGGGGCTGATACGCAGTATTTT	CAWSVAGADTQYF
TRBV5-6	-	TRBJ2-7	-	TGTGCCAGCAGATCCCGGCAAACCTACGAGCAGTACTTC	CASRSRQTYEQYF
TRBV2	-	TRBJ1-1	-	TGTGCCAGCAGTTTGGGACATCCTAACCAAATGAACACTGAAGCTTTCTTT	CASSLGHPNQMNTEAFF
TRBV20-1	-	TRBJ2-2	-	TGCAGTGCTAGGAGCAGGGAAAGCACCGGGGAGCTGTTTTTT	CSARSRESTGELFF
TRBV6-2/TRBV6-3	TRBD1	TRBJ1-1	-	TGTGCCAGCAGCATTCCTAACAGGGGGCCGAACACTGAAGCTTTCTTT	CASSIPNRGPNTEAFF